This is a list of T cell receptor beta chains from one sample in a study of cytomegalovirus exposure and HLA in healthy donors. Profiled with immunoSEQ multiplex PCR; TCRdb holds only in-frame clones, not every one. The sample has 120,000 to 150,000 clones, about four fifths seen once; the top ten hold approximately 5.6%. Sample: PBMCs. The receptors come from a middle-aged woman in good health and CMV-seropositive. Each CDR3 is given with its conserved first and last residue. A D gene is named only where the DNA matches it firmly. For some rows the clone size is stated as once, few or many, or as a class when expanded; others skip it.

CDR3: CASSLGQLETQYF; DNA: TGTGCCAGTAGTTTGGGACAGCTAGAGACCCAGTACTTC; D: TRBD1; size: -; length: 13; J: TRBJ2-5; V: TRBV19
CDR3: CASSLGVRESQYF; DNA: TGTGCCAGCAGCTTAGGGGTGCGGGAGTCGCAGTATTTT; D: TRBD2; size: -; length: 13; J: TRBJ2-3; V: TRBV11-2
CDR3: CASSLGTGGSGELFF; DNA: TGTGCCAGCAGCCTCGGGACTGGCGGGTCCGGGGAGCTGTTTTTT; D: -; size: once; length: 15; J: TRBJ2-2; V: TRBV4-2
CDR3: CASSLAREASLNEQFF; DNA: TGTGCTAGCAGCTTAGCGCGGGAGGCTAGTCTCAATGAGCAGTTCTTC; D: TRBD2; size: -; length: 16; J: TRBJ2-1; V: TRBV7-7
CDR3: CASSSRTGVTEAFF; DNA: TGTGCCAGCAGCTCCCGGACAGGGGTCACTGAAGCTTTCTTT; D: TRBD1; size: -; length: 14; J: TRBJ1-1; V: TRBV7-9
CDR3: CASSLWTDSGNTIYF; DNA: TGTGCCAGCAGCTTATGGACAGACTCTGGAAACACCATATATTTT; D: -; size: -; length: 15; J: TRBJ1-3; V: TRBV11-3
CDR3: CASSQISGTNNEQFF; DNA: TGTGCCAGCAGCCAAATAAGCGGGACTAACAATGAGCAGTTCTTC; D: TRBD2; size: -; length: 15; J: TRBJ2-1; V: TRBV14
CDR3: CASSPTGGTEAFF; DNA: TGTGCCAGCAGCCCTACAGGGGGCACTGAAGCTTTCTTT; D: TRBD1; size: -; length: 13; J: TRBJ1-1; V: TRBV7-6
CDR3: CASSLPPRGAVNTGELFF; DNA: TGTGCCAGCAGCTTACCGCCACGGGGTGCGGTGAACACCGGGGAGCTGTTTTTT; D: -; size: -; length: 18; J: TRBJ2-2; V: TRBV7-2
CDR3: CATSRMAGGVDTQYF; DNA: TGTGCCACCAGCAGGATGGCGGGAGGGGTGGATACGCAGTATTTT; D: TRBD2; size: -; length: 15; J: TRBJ2-3; V: TRBV15
CDR3: CASSLALALANEQFF; DNA: TGTGCCAGCAGCTTAGCGCTAGCATTGGCCAATGAGCAGTTCTTC; D: -; size: -; length: 15; J: TRBJ2-1; V: TRBV7-2
CDR3: CASSLGLETDTQYF; DNA: TGTGCCAGTAGTCTCGGACTAGAAACAGATACGCAGTATTTT; D: TRBD2; size: -; length: 14; J: TRBJ2-3; V: TRBV19
CDR3: CASSVPSRYNEQFF; DNA: TGCGCCAGCAGTGTTCCTAGCCGGTACAATGAGCAGTTCTTC; D: -; size: -; length: 14; J: TRBJ2-1; V: TRBV10-2
CDR3: CSVEDRRKGLAEYEQFF; DNA: TGCAGCGTTGAAGATCGTCGGAAGGGACTAGCCGAGTATGAGCAGTTCTTC; D: TRBD2; size: -; length: 17; J: TRBJ2-1; V: TRBV29-1
CDR3: CAIRGTDNFNYGYTF; DNA: TGTGCCATCAGGGGGACAGACAACTTTAACTATGGCTACACCTTC; D: TRBD1; size: -; length: 15; J: TRBJ1-2; V: TRBV10-3
CDR3: CASGVAGAAEKLFF; DNA: TGTGCCAGCGGTGTGGCGGGGGCCGCAGAAAAACTGTTTTTT; D: -; size: -; length: 14; J: TRBJ1-4; V: TRBV2
CDR3: CASSPAIMAHEQYF; DNA: TGCGCCAGCAGCCCCGCAATCATGGCCCACGAGCAGTACTTC; D: -; size: -; length: 14; J: TRBJ2-7; V: TRBV4-1
CDR3: CASSYGLAGVNEQFF; DNA: TGTGCCAGCAGTTACGGTCTAGCGGGAGTCAATGAGCAGTTCTTC; D: TRBD2; size: -; length: 15; J: TRBJ2-1; V: TRBV6-5
CDR3: CASSQEGRVRSGNTIYF; DNA: TGTGCCAGCAGCCAAGAGGGGAGGGTCCGCTCTGGAAACACCATATATTTT; D: -; size: -; length: 17; J: TRBJ1-3; V: TRBV4-2
CDR3: CSITSGSASSYNEQFF; DNA: TGCAGCATAACTAGCGGGAGTGCCAGCTCCTACAATGAGCAGTTCTTC; D: TRBD2; size: -; length: 16; J: TRBJ2-1; V: TRBV29-1
CDR3: CASSQQDRGGKETQYF; DNA: TGCGCCAGCAGCCAACAAGACAGGGGAGGAAAAGAGACCCAGTACTTC; D: TRBD1; size: -; length: 16; J: TRBJ2-5; V: TRBV4-1
CDR3: CASSEGPLNEQFF; DNA: TGTGCCAGCAGCGAGGGGCCTCTCAATGAGCAGTTCTTC; D: -; size: -; length: 13; J: TRBJ2-1; V: TRBV9
CDR3: CASSTGANYGYTF; DNA: TGTGCCAGCAGCACCGGAGCTAACTATGGCTACACCTTC; D: -; size: once; length: 13; J: TRBJ1-2; V: TRBV6-5
CDR3: CASSSPGQGAPDTQYF; DNA: TGTGCCAGCAGTTCCCCGGGACAGGGGGCCCCAGATACGCAGTATTTT; D: TRBD1; size: -; length: 16; J: TRBJ2-3; V: TRBV28
CDR3: CASTEGGSGSGNTIYF; DNA: TGTGCCAGCACTGAGGGAGGCTCAGGGTCTGGAAACACCATATATTTT; D: -; size: -; length: 16; J: TRBJ1-3; V: TRBV6-1
CDR3: CASSPLNRGQADTQYF; DNA: TGTGCCAGCAGCCCACTCAACAGGGGGCAGGCAGATACGCAGTATTTT; D: TRBD1; size: -; length: 16; J: TRBJ2-3; V: TRBV11-2
CDR3: CASSKTGGLETQYF; DNA: TGTGCCAGCAGCAAGACAGGGGGCTTGGAGACCCAGTACTTC; D: TRBD1; size: few; length: 14; J: TRBJ2-5; V: TRBV11-3
CDR3: CASSPRGSANEKLFF; DNA: TGCGCCAGCAGCCCCCGTGGGAGTGCTAATGAAAAACTGTTTTTT; D: -; size: few; length: 15; J: TRBJ1-4; V: TRBV5-1
CDR3: CASSLGFARTIYF; DNA: TGTGCCAGCAGCTTAGGATTCGCTCGGACCATATATTTT; D: -; size: -; length: 13; J: TRBJ1-3; V: TRBV7-9
CDR3: CASSDTGTDTQYF; DNA: TGTGCCAGCAGTGATACAGGGACAGATACGCAGTATTTT; D: -; size: few; length: 13; J: TRBJ2-3; V: TRBV2
CDR3: CASSKQGNYGYTF; DNA: TGTGCCAGCAGCAAACAGGGGAACTATGGCTACACCTTC; D: TRBD1; size: -; length: 13; J: TRBJ1-2; V: TRBV6-5
CDR3: CASSQTVTYEQYF; DNA: TGTGCCAGCAGCCAGACAGTTACCTACGAGCAGTACTTC; D: -; size: few; length: 13; J: TRBJ2-7; V: TRBV7-9